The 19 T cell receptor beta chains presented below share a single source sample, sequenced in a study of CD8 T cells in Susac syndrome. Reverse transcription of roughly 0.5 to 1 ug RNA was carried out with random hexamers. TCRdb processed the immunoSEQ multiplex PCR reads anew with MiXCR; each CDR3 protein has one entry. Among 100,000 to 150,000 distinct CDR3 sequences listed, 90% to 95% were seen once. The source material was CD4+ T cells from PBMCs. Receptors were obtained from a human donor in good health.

CDR3 DNA: TGTGCCACCAGCAGAGAGCTCAGCGGGACAGGGAGTCTCCAAGAGACCCAGTACTTC. This encodes CATSRELSGTGSLQETQYF. V is TRBV15 and J is TRBJ2-5; 9 nucleotides line up with TRBD1. Germline CDR1 is LNHNV and CDR2 is YYDKDF (reference sequence). With V trimmed by 0 bases and J by 1 base, 12 bases remained unmatched. CDR3 length: 19 amino acids.

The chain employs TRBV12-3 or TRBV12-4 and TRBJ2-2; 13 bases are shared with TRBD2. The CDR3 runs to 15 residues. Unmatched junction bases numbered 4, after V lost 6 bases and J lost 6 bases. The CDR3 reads CASSGTSGIPGELFF. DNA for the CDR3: TGTGCCAGCAGCGGGACTAGCGGGATCCCCGGGGAGCTGTTTTTT.

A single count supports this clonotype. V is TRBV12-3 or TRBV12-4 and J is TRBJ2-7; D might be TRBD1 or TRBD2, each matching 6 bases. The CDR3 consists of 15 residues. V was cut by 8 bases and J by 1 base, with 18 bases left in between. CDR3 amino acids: CASAPGRQGSYEQYF. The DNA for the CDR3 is TGTGCCAGCGCGCCTGGGAGGCAGGGGTCCTACGAGCAGTACTTC.

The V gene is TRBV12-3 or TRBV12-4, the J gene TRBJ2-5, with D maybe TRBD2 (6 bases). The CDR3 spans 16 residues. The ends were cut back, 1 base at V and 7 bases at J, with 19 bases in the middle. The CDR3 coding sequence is TGTGCCAGCAGTTTAGGCGGTACGGGAGCAACAGGGACCCAGTACTTC. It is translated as CASSLGGTGATGTQYF.

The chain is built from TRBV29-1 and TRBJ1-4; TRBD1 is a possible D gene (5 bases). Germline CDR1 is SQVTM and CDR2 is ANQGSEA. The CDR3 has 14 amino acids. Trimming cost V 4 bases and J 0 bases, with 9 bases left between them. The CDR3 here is CSVVGGATNEKLFF. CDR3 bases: TGCAGCGTTGTTGGGGGGGCAACTAATGAAAAACTGTTTTTT. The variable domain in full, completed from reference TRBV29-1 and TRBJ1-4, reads SAVISQKPSRDICQRGTSLTIQCQVDSQVTMMFWYRQQPGQSLTLIATANQGSEATYESGFVIDKFPISRPNLTFSTLTVSNMSPEDSSIYLCSVVGGATNEKLFFGSGTQLSVL.

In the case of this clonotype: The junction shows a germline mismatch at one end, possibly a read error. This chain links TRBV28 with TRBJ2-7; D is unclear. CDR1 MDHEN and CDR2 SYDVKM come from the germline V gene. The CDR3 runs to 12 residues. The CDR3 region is CASSVNLGLPNF. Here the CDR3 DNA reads TGTGCCAGCTCCGTAAATTTAGGGCTGCCGAACTTC.

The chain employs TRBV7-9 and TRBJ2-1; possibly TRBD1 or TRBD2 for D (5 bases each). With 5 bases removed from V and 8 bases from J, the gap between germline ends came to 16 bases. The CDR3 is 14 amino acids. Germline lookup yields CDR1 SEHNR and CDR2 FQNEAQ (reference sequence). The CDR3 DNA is TGTGCCAGCAGCCTACGGGACCAAGAGGATGAGCAGTTCTTC. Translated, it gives CASSLRDQEDEQFF. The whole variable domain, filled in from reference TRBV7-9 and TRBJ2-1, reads DTGVSQNPRHKITKRGQNVTFRCDPISEHNRLYWYRQTLGQGPEFLTYFQNEAQLEKSRLLSDRFSAERPKGSFSTLEIQRTEQGDSAMYLCASSLRDQEDEQFFGPGTRLTVL.

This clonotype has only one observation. CDR3 loop: CASSLPWRETQYF. CDR3 nucleotides: TGTGCCAGCAGCTTACCCTGGCGAGAGACGCAGTATTTT. The V and J genes are TRBV12-3 or TRBV12-4 and TRBJ2-3; no clear D gene. Trimming shortened V by 6 bases and J by 9 bases, and 16 bases separated the two germline ends. This CDR3 spans 13 amino acids.

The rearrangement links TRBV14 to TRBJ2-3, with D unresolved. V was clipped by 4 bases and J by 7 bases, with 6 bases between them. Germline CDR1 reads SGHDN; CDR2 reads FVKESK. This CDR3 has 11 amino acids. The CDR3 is CASSRWNTQYF. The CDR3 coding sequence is TGTGCCAGCAGCCGTTGGAATACGCAGTATTTT.

CDR3 nucleotide sequence: TGTGCCAGCAGTGAATCCGGGACAGGGGTCTACGAGCAGTACTTC. It codes for CASSESGTGVYEQYF. The chain recombines TRBV2 with TRBJ2-7; TRBD1 aligns across 10 bases. Germline CDR1 and CDR2: SNHLY and FYNNEI. The CDR3 is made up of 15 amino acids. The junction had 4 bases not matched to a gene; V was cut back by 2 bases and J by 3 bases. The full variable domain, in which reference TRBV2 and TRBJ2-7 provide the parts outside the CDR3, is EPEVTQTPSHQVTQMGQEVILRCVPISNHLYFYWYRQILGQKVEFLVSFYNNEISEKSEIFDDQFSVERPDGSNFTLKIRSTKLEDSAMYFCASSESGTGVYEQYFGPGTRLTVT.

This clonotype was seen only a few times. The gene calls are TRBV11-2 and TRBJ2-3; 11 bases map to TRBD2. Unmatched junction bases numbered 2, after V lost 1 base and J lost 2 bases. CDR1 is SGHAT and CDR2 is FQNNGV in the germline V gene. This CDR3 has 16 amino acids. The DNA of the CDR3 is TGTGCCAGCAGCTTAGGACTAGCGGGGAACACAGATACGCAGTATTTT. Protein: CASSLGLAGNTDTQYF.

The CDR3 DNA reads TGCGCCAGCAGACTAGAGGGGACCCAGTACTTC. This codes for CASRLEGTQYF. The rearrangement links TRBV5-1 to TRBJ2-5, with a tentative D call TRBD2 (5 bases). Trimming took 5 bases from V and 7 from J, leaving 9 bases between them. CDR1 SGHRS and CDR2 YFSETQ come from the germline V gene. CDR3 length: 11 residues.

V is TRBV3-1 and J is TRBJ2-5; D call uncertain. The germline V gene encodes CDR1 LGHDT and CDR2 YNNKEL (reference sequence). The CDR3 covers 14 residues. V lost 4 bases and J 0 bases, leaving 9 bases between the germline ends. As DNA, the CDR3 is TGTGCCAGCAGCCTTGCTCCGTACCAAGAGACCCAGTACTTC. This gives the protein CASSLAPYQETQYF.

The CDR3, as DNA: TGTGCCAGCAGCCCCGGCGTTAGAGGAGATACGCAGTATTTT. Its protein is CASSPGVRGDTQYF. The chain recombines TRBV3-1 with TRBJ2-3; D is uncertain. This CDR3 has 14 residues. CDR1 and CDR2 from the germline V gene are LGHDT and YNNKEL (reference sequence). V was clipped by 4 bases and J by 5 bases, with 13 bases between them.

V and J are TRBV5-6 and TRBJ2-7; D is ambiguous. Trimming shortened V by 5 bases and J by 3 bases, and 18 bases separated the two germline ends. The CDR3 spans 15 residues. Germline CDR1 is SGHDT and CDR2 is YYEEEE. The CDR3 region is CASSSNYKGNYEQYF. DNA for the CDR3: TGTGCCAGCAGTTCCAACTATAAGGGTAACTACGAGCAGTACTTC. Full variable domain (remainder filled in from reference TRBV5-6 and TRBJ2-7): DAGVTQSPTHLIKTRGQQVTLRCSPKSGHDTVSWYQQALGQGPQFIFQYYEEEERQRGNFPDRFSGHQFPNYSSELNVNALLLGDSALYLCASSSNYKGNYEQYFGPGTRLTVT.

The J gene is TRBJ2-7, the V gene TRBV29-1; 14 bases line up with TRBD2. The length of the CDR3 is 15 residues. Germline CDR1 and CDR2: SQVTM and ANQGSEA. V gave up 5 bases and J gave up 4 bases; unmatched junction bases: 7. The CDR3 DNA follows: TGCAGCGTTCTTCCGGGACTAGCGGGAGAGTACGAGCAGTACTTC. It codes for CSVLPGLAGEYEQYF.

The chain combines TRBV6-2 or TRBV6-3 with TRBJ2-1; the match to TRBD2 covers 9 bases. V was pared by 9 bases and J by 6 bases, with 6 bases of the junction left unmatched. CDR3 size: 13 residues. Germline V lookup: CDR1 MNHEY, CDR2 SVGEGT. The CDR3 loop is CASKGLAGNEQFF. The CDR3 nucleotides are TGTGCCAGTAAGGGACTAGCCGGCAATGAGCAGTTCTTC.

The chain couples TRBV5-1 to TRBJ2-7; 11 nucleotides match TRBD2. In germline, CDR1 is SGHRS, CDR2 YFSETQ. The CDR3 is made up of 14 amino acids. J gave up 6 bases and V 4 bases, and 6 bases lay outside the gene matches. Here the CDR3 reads CASSILAGEGEQYF. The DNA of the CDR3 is TGCGCCAGCAGCATACTAGCGGGAGAAGGCGAGCAGTACTTC.

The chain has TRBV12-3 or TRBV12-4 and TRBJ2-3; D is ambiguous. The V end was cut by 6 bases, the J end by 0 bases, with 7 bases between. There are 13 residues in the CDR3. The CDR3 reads CASRRTSTDTQYF. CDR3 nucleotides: TGTGCCAGCAGACGCACAAGCACAGATACGCAGTATTTT.